This TCR beta chain was recorded in a study of OX40 agonist ivuxolimab in advanced cancers. Produced via immunoSEQ multiplex PCR; TCRdb's table is partial and in-frame only. The table has around 63,000 clones, around 87% seen once; the top ten hold 9.5% to 14%. The CDR3 has 16 residues. V was cut by 5 bases and J by 5 bases, with 18 bases left in between. Germline CDR1 and CDR2: SEHNR and FQNEAQ (reference sequence). The chain is built from TRBV7-9 and TRBJ1-4, with D perhaps TRBD1 (6 bases). Sequencing used CD4+ or CD8+ T cells sorted from blood, obtained in a trial of the OX40 agonist ivuxolimab. The clonotype comes from an adult with an advanced solid tumor such as melanoma, head and neck, liver or kidney cancer. The CDR3 reads CASSPQRGQTNEKLFF. For the CDR3, the DNA is TGTGCCAGCAGCCCACAGCGGGGACAAACAAATGAAAAACTGTTTTTT.